The 32 T cell receptor beta chains reported below all come from one sample, sequenced in a study of beta chain features in type 1 diabetes. Expressed TCRB transcripts got sequenced, as all isolated RNA was reverse transcribed. Only in-frame clones appear in the TCRdb table, and some are missing; sequencing was by immunoSEQ multiplex PCR. The sample lists 850,000 to 900,000 clones; 15% to 20% were seen once. Sequenced sample: naive CD4+ T cells from blood. The receptors were gathered from a woman under 30 in good health.

The chain recombines TRBV28 with TRBJ2-5, with 10 nucleotides matching TRBD1. V lost 3 bases, J lost 2 bases, and 12 bases stayed unmatched. CDR1 is MDHEN, CDR2 SYDVKM, per germline. The CDR3 runs 18 residues. The DNA of the CDR3 is TGTGCCAGCAGTTTCTATTGGGCGGACAGGGGGATGCAAGAGACCCAGTACTTC. It yields the protein CASSFYWADRGMQETQYF.

This clone was observed a few times. This CDR3 is CASSYQAPSGELFF. CDR3 DNA sequence: TGTGCCAGCAGTTACCAGGCCCCATCGGGGGAGCTGTTTTTT. The rearrangement links TRBV6-6 to TRBJ2-2; D not certain. With 2 bases removed from V and 8 bases from J, the gap between germline ends came to 12 bases. Looked up from germline, CDR1 is MNHNY and CDR2 is SVGAGI (reference sequence). The CDR3 is made up of 14 amino acids.

This clone occurred a few times. The V and J genes are TRBV28 and TRBJ2-7, with D tentatively TRBD2 (5 bases). CDR3 length: 15 amino acids. Germline assignment: CDR1 MDHEN and CDR2 SYDVKM. Trimming removed 1 base from V and 6 bases from J, with 16 bases in between. The CDR3 loop is CASSLSASGHLEQYF. CDR3 coding DNA: TGTGCCAGCAGTTTATCGGCCAGCGGCCATCTCGAGCAGTACTTC.

The chain carries TRBV29-1 and TRBJ1-1; D remains ambiguous. This CDR3 is 13 amino acids long. V was pared by 4 bases and J by 3 bases, with 12 bases between. Germline V gene data show CDR1 as SQVTM and CDR2 as ANQGSEA. As DNA, the CDR3 is TGCAGCGTTGTTCTGGCGGGTCACACTGAAGCTTTCTTT. Its protein is CSVVLAGHTEAFF.

The chain has TRBV23-1 and TRBJ1-5, with TRBD1 as a possible D gene (5 bases). TRBV23-1 is placed among ORFs of uncertain function. There are 15 residues in the CDR3. Trimming cost V 9 bases and J 2 bases, with 17 bases left between them. The CDR3 DNA follows: TGCGCCAGAAGGGGTGGCAGCGCTGGCAATCAGCCCCAGCATTTT. This sequence encodes CARRGGSAGNQPQHF.

The chain employs TRBV6-6 and TRBJ2-5, with a tentative D call TRBD2 (5 bases). The CDR3 spans 15 residues. Per the germline V gene, CDR1 is MNHNY and CDR2 is SVGAGI (reference sequence). The V end was cut by 5 bases, the J end by 5 bases, with 18 bases between. The CDR3 spells CASSRVLGGAETQYF. In nucleotides, the CDR3 is TGTGCCAGCAGTCGGGTTTTAGGAGGTGCGGAGACCCAGTACTTC.

The genes are TRBV19 and TRBJ1-5, with 7 nucleotides matching TRBD1. This CDR3 is built from 15 residues. Germline-derived CDR1 and CDR2 are LNHDA and SQIVND (reference sequence). J lost 7 bases, V lost 5 bases, and 11 bases had no gene match. CDR3 protein: CASSARQGGGQPQHF. The CDR3, as DNA: TGTGCCAGTAGTGCCAGACAGGGAGGAGGACAGCCCCAGCATTTT.

J is TRBJ2-1 and V is TRBV7-8, with 11 bases that match TRBD2. Germline-derived CDR1 and CDR2 are SGHVS and FQNEAQ. The length of the CDR3 is 15 residues. J lost 8 bases, V lost 2 bases, and 5 bases had no gene match. Here the CDR3 reads CASSLLVAGGYEQFF. CDR3 nucleotide sequence: TGTGCCAGCAGCTTATTGGTAGCGGGAGGGTATGAGCAGTTCTTC.

This clone came up a few times. This rearrangement joins TRBV5-4 to TRBJ2-1; 12 bases are a match to TRBD1. V was pared by 2 bases and J by 8 bases, with 5 bases of the junction left unmatched. The length of the CDR3 is 15 residues. Germline CDR1 reads SGHNT; CDR2 reads YYREEE (reference sequence). The CDR3 sequence is CASSFPGQGAHEQFF. CDR3 DNA sequence: TGTGCCAGCAGCTTTCCGGGACAGGGGGCTCATGAGCAGTTCTTC.

This clone was detected only a few times. V usage is TRBV29-1 and J usage is TRBJ1-1, with unresolved D. The CDR3 spans 13 residues. V was cut by 2 bases and J by 0 bases, with 7 bases left in between. Germline-derived CDR1 and CDR2 are SQVTM and ANQGSEA. The CDR3, as DNA: TGCAGCGTTGAACGCAGATTGAACACTGAAGCTTTCTTT. This sequence encodes CSVERRLNTEAFF.

The V gene is TRBV18, the J gene TRBJ1-1; D remains unclear. V shed 2 bases and J shed 7 bases, with 8 bases lying between them. This CDR3 region has 12 residues. Germline loops: CDR1 KGHSH, CDR2 LQKENI. As DNA, the CDR3 is TGTGCCAGCTCACCAGTGTCTGGTGAAGCTTTCTTT. Translation: CASSPVSGEAFF.

The chain carries TRBV29-1 and TRBJ2-3; 14 nucleotides agree with TRBD2. V gave up 7 bases and J gave up 5 bases; unmatched junction bases: 5. CDR1 is SQVTM and CDR2 is ANQGSEA in the germline V gene. The CDR3 is made up of 14 amino acids. The DNA of the CDR3 is TGCAGCGCGGGACTAGCGGGAGTGGGAGATACGCAGTATTTT. It yields the protein CSAGLAGVGDTQYF.

This clone was observed a few times. The chain recombines TRBV27 with TRBJ1-1; D ambiguous. The CDR3 is 13 residues long. V lost 1 base and J lost 0, with 3 bases in between. The germline CDR1 and CDR2 sequences are MNHEY and SMNVEV (reference sequence). The CDR3 region is CASSLLLNTEAFF. The DNA of the CDR3 is TGTGCCAGCAGTTTATTACTGAACACTGAAGCTTTCTTT.

This chain uses TRBV18 with TRBJ1-5; D unclear. From germline, CDR1 is KGHSH and CDR2 LQKENI. The CDR3 totals 12 residues. Trimming stripped 5 bases from V and 4 bases from J, with 6 bases between. The CDR3 DNA follows: TGTGCCAGCTCATCGCCAAATCAGCCCCAGCATTTT. Residues: CASSSPNQPQHF.

The chain has TRBV6-5 and TRBJ2-1; 12 positions match TRBD2. There are 15 residues in the CDR3. From germline, CDR1 is MNHEY and CDR2 SVGAGI. J gave up 5 bases and V 7 bases, and 6 bases lay outside the gene matches. The CDR3 nucleotides are TGTGCCAGCACAAATCGACTAGCGGGAGACAATGAGCAGTTCTTC. Translation gives CASTNRLAGDNEQFF.

V usage is TRBV4-1 and J usage is TRBJ1-5; the D gene is possibly TRBD1 (6 bases). Germline V CDR1 and CDR2: MGHRA, YSYEKL. The CDR3 sequence is 17 residues long. Trimming removed 1 base from V and 2 bases from J, with 15 bases in between. As DNA, the CDR3 is TGCGCCAGCAGCCAAGGGTACCGGGACACCGGCAATCAGCCCCAGCATTTT. Its translation: CASSQGYRDTGNQPQHF.

This clone was detected a few times. This chain links TRBV7-9 with TRBJ1-2, with no clear D. V was cut by 2 bases and J by 1 base, with 11 bases left in between. CDR3 size: 15 residues. CDR1 is SEHNR and CDR2 is FQNEAQ in the germline V gene (reference sequence). DNA for the CDR3: TGTGCCAGCAGCTTAAATGGAGCTTTTAACTATGGCTACACCTTC. Amino acids: CASSLNGAFNYGYTF.

There are a few counts of this clone. The chain carries TRBV6-5 and TRBJ1-3, with D unresolved. Trimming removed 0 bases at V and 1 base at J, with 10 bases between. Germline V gene lookup returns CDR1 MNHEY and CDR2 SVGAGI. CDR3 size: 16 residues. This CDR3 is CASSYSVAGSGNTIYF. The CDR3 bases are TGTGCCAGCAGTTACTCGGTAGCGGGGTCTGGAAACACCATATATTTT.

V usage is TRBV5-1 and J usage is TRBJ2-2, with D unclear. V lost 0 bases and J 7 bases, leaving 10 bases between the germline ends. The CDR3 runs 14 residues. CDR1 is SGHRS and CDR2 is YFSETQ in the germline V gene. CDR3 sequence: CASSLAPANGELFF. The CDR3 coding sequence is TGCGCCAGCAGCTTGGCCCCTGCGAACGGGGAGCTGTTTTTT.

The chain recombines TRBV7-9 with TRBJ2-1; D not resolved. This CDR3 comprises 14 residues. Germline-derived CDR1 and CDR2 are SEHNR and FQNEAQ (reference sequence). The V end lost 0 bases, the J end lost 6 bases, and 9 bases lay between the germline ends. The CDR3, as DNA: TGTGCCAGCAGCTTAGCTACAGCAGCCAATGAGCAGTTCTTC. Protein sequence: CASSLATAANEQFF.

The gene calls are TRBV4-1 and TRBJ2-2; D is possibly TRBD2 (6 bases). Germline lookup yields CDR1 MGHRA and CDR2 YSYEKL. This CDR3 contains 15 residues. V lost 1 base to trimming and J lost 8 bases, with 14 bases between them. CDR3: CASSQGDLSHGELFF. Here the CDR3 DNA reads TGCGCCAGCAGCCAAGGGGACTTATCACATGGGGAGCTGTTTTTT.

The chain recombines TRBV28 with TRBJ1-5; possibly TRBD1 for D (5 bases). Trimming pared 2 bases from V and 2 bases from J, leaving 16 bases between. CDR3 length equals 17 residues. CDR1 and CDR2 (germline): MDHEN, SYDVKM. CDR3 in DNA: TGTGCCAGCAGTTTAATGTTCGGCGGGGCGGGCAATCAGCCCCAGCATTTT. This translates into CASSLMFGGAGNQPQHF.

The chain combines TRBV5-1 with TRBJ2-3; TRBD1 aligns across 7 bases. V lost 7 bases and J lost 1; bases outside the gene matches: 3. Germline lookup yields CDR1 SGHRS and CDR2 YFSETQ. The CDR3 has 13 residues. The CDR3 nucleotides are TGCGCCAGCCGGGGACAGCGCACAGATACGCAGTATTTT. This gives the protein CASRGQRTDTQYF.

This clone was picked up a small number of times. The CDR3 sequence is CAISERGSGTEAFF. CDR3 nucleotides: TGTGCCATCAGTGAAAGGGGAAGTGGGACTGAAGCTTTCTTT. The genes are TRBV10-3 and TRBJ1-1, with D maybe TRBD1 (5 bases). The V and J ends lost 3 bases and 5 bases respectively, with 13 bases between them. CDR3 length equals 14 residues. Looked up from germline, CDR1 is ENHRY and CDR2 is SYGVKD.

V usage is TRBV7-2 and J usage is TRBJ2-1; D gene ambiguous. The V gene's germline CDR1 is SGHTA and CDR2 FQGNSA. The CDR3 sequence is 12 residues long. Trimming removed 2 bases from V and 6 bases from J, with 5 bases in between. This chain's CDR3 is CASSLTVNEQFF. CDR3 sequence (DNA): TGTGCCAGCAGCTTAACTGTCAATGAGCAGTTCTTC.

The rearrangement links TRBV6-5 to TRBJ2-7, with TRBD2 matching over 9 bases. Germline V lookup: CDR1 MNHEY, CDR2 SVGAGI. V lost 0 bases, J lost 3 bases, and 3 bases stayed unmatched. This CDR3 is 15 amino acids long. The CDR3 DNA follows: TGTGCCAGCAGTTACTCGGCTAGCGGGATCTACGAGCAGTACTTC. This encodes CASSYSASGIYEQYF.

In this sample, this clone turned up a few times. The V call is TRBV18, the J call TRBJ1-2; TRBD1 matches at 9 bases. Germline CDR1 reads KGHSH; CDR2 reads LQKENI. V shed 3 bases, J shed 3 bases, and the junction held 8 bases outside the gene matches. CDR3 length: 16 amino acids. This chain's CDR3 is CASSPRGTGTDYGYTF. In DNA, the CDR3 is TGTGCCAGCTCACCCCGAGGGACAGGGACGGACTATGGCTACACCTTC.

The chain has TRBV19 and TRBJ2-4, with D unresolved. The CDR3 has 15 residues. V was cut by 1 base and J by 5 bases, with 12 bases left in between. Germline CDR1 and CDR2: LNHDA and SQIVND (reference sequence). CDR3 DNA: TGTGCCAGTAGTATAGGGTCAGCCGGCCAAAACATTCAGTACTTC. Translation: CASSIGSAGQNIQYF.

V and J are TRBV19 and TRBJ2-7; D perhaps matches TRBD2 (6 bases). Germline V gene data show CDR1 as LNHDA and CDR2 as SQIVND (reference sequence). The V end was cut by 5 bases, the J end by 2 bases, with 13 bases between. This CDR3 is 14 amino acids long. The CDR3 here is CASSVTSTTYEQYF. The CDR3, as DNA: TGTGCCAGTAGTGTGACTAGTACGACCTACGAGCAGTACTTC. Complete variable domain (other parts from reference TRBV19 and TRBJ2-7): DGGITQSPKYLFRKEGQNVTLSCEQNLNHDAMYWYRQDPGQGLRLIYYSQIVNDFQKGDIAEGYSVSREKKESFPLTVTSAQKNPTAFYLCASSVTSTTYEQYFGPGTRLTVT.

The rearrangement uses TRBV18 and TRBJ2-7; no definite D call. Trimming stripped 3 bases from V and 1 base from J, with 13 bases between. CDR3 length: 15 residues. The germline V gene encodes CDR1 KGHSH and CDR2 LQKENI. The CDR3 nucleotides read TGTGCCAGCTCACCCTCTATTGACTCATCCTACGAGCAGTACTTC. This translates into CASSPSIDSSYEQYF.

This clone has just one count. The chain carries TRBV15 and TRBJ1-1; no reliable D call. Germline-derived CDR1 and CDR2 are LNHNV and YYDKDF (reference sequence). Trimming shortened V by 3 bases and J by 1 base, and 12 bases separated the two germline ends. The CDR3 runs 15 residues. Written as DNA, the CDR3 is TGTGCCACCAGCAGGAGCCCCTTGACGAACACTGAAGCTTTCTTT. Encoded protein: CATSRSPLTNTEAFF.

The CDR3: CASSPGVGGNYGYTF. The CDR3 bases are TGTGCCAGCAGTCCGGGAGTGGGGGGAAACTATGGCTACACCTTC. V is TRBV7-9 and J is TRBJ1-2; D perhaps matches TRBD1 (5 bases). Germline V lookup: CDR1 SEHNR, CDR2 FQNEAQ (reference sequence). V was trimmed by 6 bases and J by 2 bases, leaving 16 bases between them. CDR3 size: 15 residues.